The clone carrying this TCR beta chain has ten or more counts. Its antigen is unknown. Germline CDR1 is SGHRS and CDR2 is YFSETQ. The CDR3 contains 15 residues. V dropped 4 bases and J dropped 13; count of bases not matched to a gene: 14. The data belong to a study of T cells after yellow fever vaccination. A universal primer site and UMIs were added as TCR cDNA was made by 5'RACE template switching. TCRdb used MiXCR to reprocess the 5' RACE reads, holding one entry per CDR3 protein. Of about 69,000 distinct CDR3 sequences listed, 5.5% to 7.5% are singletons. Whole-study findings and limits: A weaker secondary response peaked on day 5, the primary on day 15.

The chain carries TRBV5-1 and TRBJ1-6; 7 positions match TRBD1. The input for sequencing was CD4+ T cells sorted from PBMCs, taken less than 18 days after the first yellow fever vaccination. This clonotype originated in a man between 18 and 35 years old who received the YFV17D yellow fever vaccine. As DNA, the CDR3 is TGCGCCAGCAGCCTATTAGGGGGCACACCCACGCCCCTCCACTTT. Its translation: CASSLLGGTPTPLHF. The whole variable domain, remainder taken from reference TRBV5-1 and TRBJ1-6, is KAGVTQTPRYLIKTRGQQVTLSCSPISGHRSVSWYQQTPGQGLQFLFEYFSETQRNKGNFPGRFSGRQFSNSRSEMNVSTLELGDSALYLCASSLLGGTPTPLHFGNGTRLTVT.